What follows are 32 T cell receptor beta chains derived from one specimen sequenced in a study of graft-versus-host responses after intestinal transplantation. Intraepithelial and lamina propria lymphocytes were isolated from graft specimens. Data came from immunoSEQ multiplex PCR; TCRdb stores just in-frame clones and leaves some out. The repertoire holds roughly 36,000 clones, with approximately 86% as singletons. The sample consisted of ileum tissue, taken less than 210 days after intestinal transplant. The receptors were sampled from a human patient who received an intestinal transplant, so some T cells may come from the graft donor.

The chain is built from TRBV5-1 and TRBJ2-7; D gene ambiguous. Trimming removed 0 bases from V and 6 bases from J, with 10 bases in between. The CDR3 is 13 residues long. The germline CDR1 and CDR2 sequences are SGHRS and YFSETQ. The CDR3 loop is CASSLATEFEQYF. The DNA for the CDR3 is TGCGCCAGCAGCTTGGCCACAGAGTTCGAGCAGTACTTC.

The rearrangement uses TRBV27 and TRBJ2-7; D could derive from TRBD1 or TRBD2 (6 bases each). This CDR3 spans 14 amino acids. Trimming shortened V by 5 bases and J by 2 bases, and 13 bases separated the two germline ends. Germline V gene lookup returns CDR1 MNHEY and CDR2 SMNVEV (reference sequence). CDR3 sequence: CASSARGPAYEQYF. The CDR3 bases are TGTGCCAGCAGTGCACGGGGGCCAGCCTACGAGCAGTACTTC.

J is TRBJ2-5 and V is TRBV5-1; D call uncertain. This CDR3 has 14 residues. Deletions cut 1 base from V and 4 bases from J, with 11 bases between. Germline CDR1 is SGHRS and CDR2 is YFSETQ. The CDR3 spells CASSLYALGETQYF. The CDR3 DNA reads as TGCGCCAGCAGCTTGTATGCATTGGGAGAGACCCAGTACTTC.

V gene TRBV7-9 combines with J gene TRBJ2-7; 10 bases are a match to TRBD2. J was trimmed by 5 bases and V by 5 bases; bases with no gene match: 6. CDR1 is SEHNR and CDR2 is FQNEAQ in the germline V gene (reference sequence). This CDR3 contains 14 residues. The CDR3: CASSPGLAENEQYF. Written as DNA, the CDR3 is TGTGCCAGCAGCCCCGGACTAGCGGAAAACGAGCAGTACTTC.

This clone was seen a single time. The genes are TRBV6-9 and TRBJ2-7, with 10 bases matching TRBD2. The V and J ends lost 6 bases and 4 bases, in that order; junction bases with no gene match: 9. Germline V gene sequence: CDR1 MNHGY, CDR2 SVAAGI. The length of the CDR3 is 15 residues. The CDR3 is CASRHPGLAPYEQYF. The CDR3 nucleotides read TGTGCCAGCAGACATCCGGGACTAGCGCCATACGAGCAGTACTTC.

This chain joins TRBV2 and TRBJ2-3; 12 bases align to TRBD2. Looked up from germline, CDR1 is SNHLY and CDR2 is FYNNEI. Trimming cost V 4 bases and J 6 bases; bases outside gene matches: 11. This CDR3 is 17 amino acids long. CDR3 sequence reads: CASSVTLAGGPGDTQYF. CDR3 in DNA: TGTGCCAGCAGTGTCACTCTAGCGGGAGGGCCAGGGGATACGCAGTATTTT.

The chain couples TRBV11-3 to TRBJ2-2; 9 nucleotides align to TRBD1. The CDR3 length is 15 residues. The V gene's germline CDR1 is SGHNT and CDR2 YENEEA. V trimming: 5 bases; J trimming: 4 bases; junction bases outside the gene matches: 5. The CDR3 nucleotides read TGTGCCAGCAGCCCGAGGACAGGGGCCACCGGGGAGCTGTTTTTT. This codes for CASSPRTGATGELFF.

V and J are TRBV7-2 and TRBJ1-4; TRBD1 agrees at 11 bases. Germline V gives CDR1 SGHTA, CDR2 FQGNSA. V shed 5 bases and J 6 bases; nucleotides not matched to a gene: 5. The length of the CDR3 is 15 residues. The DNA for the CDR3 is TGTGCCAGCAGCACCAGGACAGGGGGCCATGAAAAACTGTTTTTT. The encoded protein is CASSTRTGGHEKLFF.

The rearrangement joins TRBV19 to TRBJ1-5; 7 nucleotides align to TRBD1. V dropped 5 bases and J dropped 1; count of bases not matched to a gene: 11. The CDR3 consists of 17 residues. Germline V CDR1 and CDR2: LNHDA, SQIVND (reference sequence). The CDR3 protein is CASSVSRGMKSNQPQHF. For the CDR3, the DNA is TGTGCCAGTAGTGTCTCCAGGGGGATGAAGAGCAATCAGCCCCAGCATTTT.

The chain carries TRBV5-4 and TRBJ2-2, with 16 bases that match TRBD2. CDR1 SGHNT and CDR2 YYREEE come from the germline V gene (reference sequence). The CDR3 is 14 residues long. V was clipped by 7 bases and J by 6 bases; unmatched bases: 0. In nucleotides, the CDR3 is TGTGCCAGCGGGACTAGCGGGGGGGCCGGGGAGCTGTTTTTT. Translation gives CASGTSGGAGELFF. The full variable domain, completed using reference TRBV5-4 and TRBJ2-2, is ETGVTQSPTHLIKTRGQQVTLRCSSQSGHNTVSWYQQALGQGPQFIFQYYREEENGRGNFPPRFSGLQFPNYSSELNVNALELDDSALYLCASGTSGGAGELFFGEGSRLTVL.

CDR3 in amino acids: CASSLLRGSGSYEQYF. The DNA of the CDR3 is TGTGCCAGCAGTTTACTGCGGGGGAGCGGGAGCTACGAGCAGTACTTC. The chain recombines TRBV28 with TRBJ2-7; 8 bases match TRBD2. Germline assignment: CDR1 MDHEN and CDR2 SYDVKM. This CDR3 is built from 16 residues. V trimming: 2 bases; J trimming: 3 bases; junction bases outside the gene matches: 9.

This chain uses TRBV18 with TRBJ2-1, with D uncertain. This CDR3 spans 13 amino acids. In germline, CDR1 is KGHSH, CDR2 LQKENI. Trimming took 5 bases from V and 5 from J, leaving 10 bases between them. CDR3 nucleotides: TGTGCCAGCTCAGCTACCCGGGACAATGAGCAGTTCTTC. This codes for CASSATRDNEQFF. The whole variable domain, filled in from reference TRBV18 and TRBJ2-1, reads NAGVMQNPRHLVRRRGQEARLRCSPMKGHSHVYWYRQLPEEGLKFMVYLQKENIIDESGMPKERFSAEFPKEGPSILRIQQVVRGDSAAYFCASSATRDNEQFFGPGTRLTVL.

The sample holds a few counts of this clone. This sequence joins TRBV4-1 and TRBJ2-7; D possibly corresponds to TRBD2 (6 bases). The ends were cut back, 4 bases at V and 9 bases at J, with 16 bases in the middle. Germline values: CDR1 MGHRA, CDR2 YSYEKL. The length of the CDR3 is 13 residues. This CDR3 is CASSPLLLGGQYF. The CDR3, as DNA: TGCGCCAGCAGCCCCCTCCTACTGGGAGGGCAGTACTTC.

This clone was seen only once. J is TRBJ2-1 and V is TRBV27, with TRBD1 matching over 9 bases. V shed 7 bases, J shed 8 bases, and the junction held 3 bases outside the gene matches. The CDR3 sequence is 12 residues long. Per the germline V gene, CDR1 is MNHEY and CDR2 is SMNVEV (reference sequence). CDR3 coding DNA: TGTGCCAGCACAACAGGGGGCCATGAGCAGTTCTTC. Protein: CASTTGGHEQFF.

This chain joins TRBV5-4 and TRBJ2-2; D not resolved. The V end lost 0 bases, the J end lost 3 bases, and 12 bases lay between the germline ends. This CDR3 region has 16 residues. Germline lookup yields CDR1 SGHNT and CDR2 YYREEE (reference sequence). The CDR3 DNA is TGTGCCAGCAGCTTGGGACGGGCCCGGGACACCGGGGAGCTGTTTTTT. Protein sequence: CASSLGRARDTGELFF.

The chain uses TRBV7-9 and TRBJ1-2; 9 nucleotides match TRBD1. From germline, CDR1 is SEHNR and CDR2 FQNEAQ (reference sequence). The CDR3 has 14 residues. Trimming cost V 3 bases and J 6 bases; bases outside gene matches: 5. The CDR3 sequence is CASSLGQGINGYTF. The CDR3 DNA reads TGTGCCAGCAGCTTGGGACAGGGTATAAATGGCTACACCTTC.

V and J are TRBV11-2 and TRBJ2-3, with D perhaps matching TRBD2 (6 bases). The CDR3 has 15 residues. V shed 7 bases and J shed 4 bases, with 18 bases lying between them. CDR1 SGHAT and CDR2 FQNNGV come from the germline V gene. CDR3 region: CASTWSGGLADTQYF. The CDR3 nucleotides read TGTGCCAGCACTTGGAGTGGGGGGTTAGCAGATACGCAGTATTTT. Full variable domain (missing parts from reference TRBV11-2 and TRBJ2-3): EAGVAQSPRYKIIEKRQSVAFWCNPISGHATLYWYQQILGQGPKLLIQFQNNGVVDDSQLPKDRFSAERLKGVDSTLKIQPAKLEDSAVYLCASTWSGGLADTQYFGPGTRLTVL.

The rearrangement links TRBV10-3 to TRBJ1-2, with D maybe TRBD1 (6 bases). Germline loops: CDR1 ENHRY, CDR2 SYGVKD. Trimming removed 3 bases at V and 1 base at J, with 15 bases between. The length of the CDR3 is 16 residues. DNA for the CDR3: TGTGCCATCAGTGAAAAGAGGACAGTCTTTAACTATGGCTACACCTTC. Protein sequence: CAISEKRTVFNYGYTF.

The rearrangement joins TRBV6-5 to TRBJ1-1; TRBD1 might be the D (5 bases). The CDR3 is made up of 16 amino acids. The ends were cut back, 0 bases at V and 2 bases at J, with 13 bases in the middle. In germline, CDR1 is MNHEY, CDR2 SVGAGI. CDR3 loop: CASSYSTRTPNTEAFF. Here the CDR3 DNA reads TGTGCCAGCAGTTACTCGACAAGGACACCTAACACTGAAGCTTTCTTT.

This sequence joins TRBV5-1 and TRBJ1-1; 11 bases line up with TRBD1. The CDR3 is 16 residues long. Germline V gene data show CDR1 as SGHRS and CDR2 as YFSETQ. The V segment lost 3 bases and the J segment 4 bases; nucleotides outside the gene matches: 8. The CDR3 nucleotides read TGCGCCAGCAGCTGGAACCCCGGGACAGGGGGCACTGAAGCTTTCTTT. Translated: CASSWNPGTGGTEAFF.

The rearrangement uses TRBV5-6 and TRBJ2-1, with 9 bases identical to TRBD1. Germline CDR1 reads SGHDT; CDR2 reads YYEEEE. Trimming at V came to 1 base and at J to 1 base, leaving 3 bases not matched to a gene. CDR3 size: 16 residues. The CDR3 sequence is CASSLLGQGSYNEQFF. In DNA, the CDR3 is TGTGCCAGCAGCTTGTTGGGACAGGGTTCCTACAATGAGCAGTTCTTC.

The chain carries TRBV4-1 and TRBJ1-3; D is possibly TRBD1 (5 bases). The CDR3 spans 14 residues. CDR1 is MGHRA and CDR2 is YSYEKL in the germline V gene. Between the trimmed V and J ends, which lost 3 bases and 5 bases, there was a span of 11 bases. CDR3 protein: CASSQRTRRNTIYF. In DNA, the CDR3 is TGCGCCAGCAGCCAGCGGACACGCCGAAACACCATATATTTT.

The V and J genes are TRBV27 and TRBJ2-1; TRBD1 might be the D (5 bases). The V gene's germline CDR1 is MNHEY and CDR2 SMNVEV (reference sequence). Deletions cut 5 bases from V and 2 bases from J, with 13 bases between. The CDR3 sequence is 15 residues long. CDR3 sequence (DNA): TGTGCCAGCAGTCCCGCAGGGAATCCCTACAATGAGCAGTTCTTC. The encoded protein is CASSPAGNPYNEQFF.

Worth noting for this clone: Because it lacks the conserved phenylalanine or tryptophan at the end, this CDR3 is likely a read error. The J gene is TRBJ1-1, the V gene TRBV7-3; D unresolved. The CDR3 consists of 13 residues. From germline, CDR1 is SGHTA and CDR2 FQGTGA. Deletions cut 2 bases from V and 1 base from J, with 5 bases between. The CDR3 is CASSLAENTEAFL. The CDR3 DNA follows: TGTGCCAGCAGCTTAGCAGAGAACACTGAAGCTTTCCTT.

The genes are TRBV4-1 and TRBJ1-4, with D possibly matching TRBD1 (5 bases). Germline V lookup: CDR1 MGHRA, CDR2 YSYEKL. V dropped 0 bases and J dropped 7 bases, with 12 bases sitting between them. CDR3 length equals 15 residues. The CDR3: CASSQEFGRVEKLFF. The CDR3 DNA reads as TGCGCCAGCAGCCAAGAGTTTGGCAGGGTTGAAAAACTGTTTTTT.

The chain is built from TRBV9 and TRBJ2-7, with 10 bases aligning to TRBD2. The germline V gene encodes CDR1 SGDLS and CDR2 YYNGEE. V was pared by 0 bases and J by 2 bases, with 2 bases of the junction left unmatched. CDR3 length equals 15 residues. The CDR3 reads CASSVEAGGTYEQYF. CDR3 in DNA: TGTGCCAGCAGCGTAGAAGCGGGAGGGACCTACGAGCAGTACTTC.

V and J are TRBV7-2 and TRBJ2-1; maybe TRBD2 (6 bases). Germline lookup yields CDR1 SGHTA and CDR2 FQGNSA. The CDR3 covers 13 residues. Trimming took off 0 bases at V and 9 bases at J, with 9 bases between the two ends. This CDR3 reads CASSLATGSEQFF. The CDR3 nucleotides are TGTGCCAGCAGCTTAGCGACCGGGAGTGAGCAGTTCTTC.

V usage is TRBV6-6 and J usage is TRBJ2-5; possibly TRBD1 for D (5 bases). The length of the CDR3 is 14 residues. Looked up from germline, CDR1 is MNHNY and CDR2 is SVGAGI (reference sequence). V dropped 5 bases and J dropped 9 bases, with 19 bases sitting between them. The DNA of the CDR3 is TGTGCCAGCAGTGACCCCCCTCGGGTAGGGGCCCAGTACTTC. It specifies CASSDPPRVGAQYF.

CDR3 sequence: CASSRLVGGSDTQYF. CDR3 nucleotides: TGCGCCAGCAGCCGGCTCGTAGGGGGTTCAGATACGCAGTATTTT. The rearrangement uses TRBV5-1 and TRBJ2-3; D is possibly TRBD1 (6 bases). The CDR3 runs 15 residues. The germline V and J ends were trimmed by 4 bases and 4 bases, with 16 bases remaining between them. In germline, CDR1 is SGHRS, CDR2 YFSETQ.

In its sample, this clone was seen a few times. A read error may produce the germline difference seen at one junction end. The CDR3 DNA follows: TGTGCCGGCAGGGGTTACAATGAGCAGTTCTTC. Residues: CAGRGYNEQFF. V and J are TRBV6-1 and TRBJ2-1, with D maybe TRBD1 (6 bases). Germline V lookup: CDR1 MNHNS, CDR2 SASEGT. This CDR3 region has 11 residues.

The CDR3 spells CASSEKLFGAFF. In DNA, the CDR3 is TGTGCCAGCAGTGAGAAGCTTTTCGGGGCTTTCTTT. The chain combines TRBV2 with TRBJ1-1; no reliable D call. Germline V gene lookup returns CDR1 SNHLY and CDR2 FYNNEI. There are 12 residues in the CDR3. The V gene lost 3 bases and the J gene lost 11 bases, with 13 bases spanning the gap.

This chain uses TRBV5-6 with TRBJ2-5; no clear D gene. V was cut by 4 bases and J by 5 bases, with 12 bases left in between. This CDR3 contains 13 residues. Germline-derived CDR1 and CDR2 are SGHDT and YYEEEE. CDR3 amino acids: CASSPASSETQYF. CDR3 in DNA: TGTGCCAGCAGCCCGGCTAGTAGCGAGACCCAGTACTTC.